This is a list of T cell receptor beta chains from one sample in a study of blood T cell repertoires in COVID-19. Sequenced by immunoSEQ multiplex PCR; TCRdb stores in-frame clones only, minus some. The sample includes 200,000 to 250,000 clones, around 90% of them seen just once. Sample: peripheral blood. The receptors come from a man in his sixties who had recovered from COVID-19. The CDR3 runs from the conserved cysteine through the conserved F or W. Fields, in order: J gene, clone size, D gene, V gene, CDR3 DNA, CDR3 protein. A D gene is named only where the DNA matches it firmly. Rows give clone size only sometimes, using once, few, many, or a class for an expanded clone.

j_call: TRBJ2-7; clone_size: .; d_call: .; v_call: TRBV10-3; cdr3_nt: TGTGCCATCAACGCGGTGAACTCCTACGAGCAGTACTTC; cdr3_aa: CAINAVNSYEQYF
j_call: TRBJ2-7; clone_size: .; d_call: TRBD1; v_call: TRBV7-2; cdr3_nt: TGTGCCAGCAGCGACCGGACAGGGTACCACGAGCAGTACTTC; cdr3_aa: CASSDRTGYHEQYF
j_call: TRBJ1-2; clone_size: .; d_call: .; v_call: TRBV3-1/TRBV3-2; cdr3_nt: TGTGCCAGCAGCCAGGGGCTCTATGGCTACACCTTC; cdr3_aa: CASSQGLYGYTF
j_call: TRBJ1-2; clone_size: .; d_call: .; v_call: TRBV29-1; cdr3_nt: TGCAGCGTTGAAAAATCGGAGTCCTATGGCTACACCTTC; cdr3_aa: CSVEKSESYGYTF
j_call: TRBJ2-7; clone_size: .; d_call: .; v_call: TRBV29-1; cdr3_nt: TGCAGCGTTGTCCGCAGGGGTGGCGAGCAGTACTTC; cdr3_aa: CSVVRRGGEQYF
j_call: TRBJ2-5; clone_size: .; d_call: .; v_call: TRBV11-2; cdr3_nt: TGTGCCAGCAGCTTAGAGAGGAGGGGCCCAGAGACCCAGTACTTC; cdr3_aa: CASSLERRGPETQYF
j_call: TRBJ1-2; clone_size: .; d_call: .; v_call: TRBV5-3; cdr3_nt: TGTGCCAGAAGCCCTCTGGGCTACACCTTC; cdr3_aa: CARSPLGYTF
j_call: TRBJ2-2; clone_size: once; d_call: TRBD2; v_call: TRBV7-9; cdr3_nt: TGTGCCAGCAGCCCGAGGACTAGAATTGGGGAGCTGTTTTTT; cdr3_aa: CASSPRTRIGELFF
j_call: TRBJ2-3; clone_size: .; d_call: TRBD2; v_call: TRBV10-3; cdr3_nt: TGTGCCTCCGAGGGCGGGGGGGCTGCAGATACGCAGTATTTT; cdr3_aa: CASEGGGAADTQYF
j_call: TRBJ1-2; clone_size: .; d_call: TRBD1; v_call: TRBV6-5; cdr3_nt: TGTGCCAGCAGCCTGACAGGGAGCGAGGGCTACACCTTC; cdr3_aa: CASSLTGSEGYTF
j_call: TRBJ2-5; clone_size: .; d_call: .; v_call: TRBV7-2; cdr3_nt: TGTGCCAGCAGCTCCGAAGGGGGGAGGGCAGAGACCCAGTACTTC; cdr3_aa: CASSSEGGRAETQYF
j_call: TRBJ2-1; clone_size: .; d_call: TRBD2; v_call: TRBV5-4; cdr3_nt: TGTGCCAGCAGCCGTCCGGGACTAGCGGGAGTAGGGAATGAGCAGTTCTTC; cdr3_aa: CASSRPGLAGVGNEQFF
j_call: TRBJ1-5; clone_size: .; d_call: .; v_call: TRBV28; cdr3_nt: TGTGCCAGCACCCCCCGGGATCGGCACGGTCAGCCCCAGCATTTT; cdr3_aa: CASTPRDRHGQPQHF
j_call: TRBJ1-5; clone_size: .; d_call: TRBD1; v_call: TRBV12-5; cdr3_nt: TGTGCTAGTGGTTTGGACGACAGGGGAAGCCAGCCCCAGCATTTT; cdr3_aa: CASGLDDRGSQPQHF
j_call: TRBJ1-4; clone_size: .; d_call: .; v_call: TRBV7-9; cdr3_nt: TGTGCCAGCAGCCTGAGAGGGGGGGCCGGTGAAAAACTGTTTTTT; cdr3_aa: CASSLRGGAGEKLFF
j_call: TRBJ1-1; clone_size: .; d_call: .; v_call: TRBV5-1; cdr3_nt: TGCGCCAGCAGCTTGGGACAGATGAACACTGAAGCTTTCTTT; cdr3_aa: CASSLGQMNTEAFF
j_call: TRBJ2-1; clone_size: once; d_call: .; v_call: TRBV7-9; cdr3_nt: TGTGCCAGCACCCGGGTCAGGGGTATTGGGAATGAGCAGTTCTTC; cdr3_aa: CASTRVRGIGNEQFF
j_call: TRBJ2-5; clone_size: .; d_call: .; v_call: TRBV19; cdr3_nt: TGTGCCAGTAGTCTCTCGACATGGGCGAAGACCCAGTACTTC; cdr3_aa: CASSLSTWAKTQYF
j_call: TRBJ2-2; clone_size: .; d_call: TRBD1; v_call: TRBV19; cdr3_nt: TGTGCCAGTAGTTTTGAGACAGGGAAGGCGAACACCGGGGAGCTGTTTTTT; cdr3_aa: CASSFETGKANTGELFF
j_call: TRBJ2-3; clone_size: .; d_call: TRBD2; v_call: TRBV19; cdr3_nt: TGTGCCAGTAGTATAACCGGCGGTAGCGGGAGCTCTGCTCGCACAGATACGCAGTATTTT; cdr3_aa: CASSITGGSGSSARTDTQYF
j_call: TRBJ2-1; clone_size: .; d_call: .; v_call: TRBV7-6; cdr3_nt: TGTGCCAGCAGCTTAGATTTTAGCGCCGGGAATGAGCAGTTCTTC; cdr3_aa: CASSLDFSAGNEQFF
j_call: TRBJ1-6; clone_size: .; d_call: .; v_call: TRBV24-1; cdr3_nt: TGTGCCACCAGTGATTTTACGAGCTCCTATAATTCACCCCTCCACTTT; cdr3_aa: CATSDFTSSYNSPLHF
j_call: TRBJ2-2; clone_size: .; d_call: TRBD2; v_call: TRBV5-1; cdr3_nt: TGCGCCAGCAGCCCAACCCTCCTAGCGGGAGTTGGGACCGGGGAGCTGTTTTTT; cdr3_aa: CASSPTLLAGVGTGELFF
j_call: TRBJ1-2; clone_size: .; d_call: .; v_call: TRBV3-1/TRBV3-2; cdr3_nt: TGTGCCAGCAGCCAAATGACAGGAAAATACTTC; cdr3_aa: CASSQMTGKYF
j_call: TRBJ1-1; clone_size: .; d_call: TRBD1; v_call: TRBV11-2; cdr3_nt: TGTGCCAGCAGCTCCAAACAGGGGGACACTGAAGCTTTCTTT; cdr3_aa: CASSSKQGDTEAFF
j_call: TRBJ2-7; clone_size: .; d_call: .; v_call: TRBV10-3; cdr3_nt: TGTGCCATCAGTGAGTCAGCCGCCAACCCCTACGAGCAGTACTTC; cdr3_aa: CAISESAANPYEQYF
j_call: TRBJ2-2; clone_size: few; d_call: TRBD2; v_call: TRBV5-4; cdr3_nt: TGTGCCAGCAGCCAGCTGGGCGGGGGATACACCGGGGAGCTGTTTTTT; cdr3_aa: CASSQLGGGYTGELFF
j_call: TRBJ2-5; clone_size: .; d_call: TRBD2; v_call: TRBV7-8; cdr3_nt: TGTGCCAGCAGCCCCGGACTAGCGGGAGGGAGGGAGACCCAGTACTTC; cdr3_aa: CASSPGLAGGRETQYF
j_call: TRBJ1-4; clone_size: .; d_call: .; v_call: TRBV3-1/TRBV3-2; cdr3_nt: TGTGCCAGCAGCCAATCCCCCGGAGTGAATGAAAAACTGTTTTTT; cdr3_aa: CASSQSPGVNEKLFF
j_call: TRBJ2-7; clone_size: .; d_call: TRBD2; v_call: TRBV19; cdr3_nt: TGTGCCAGTAGTATAATCCTAGCGGGAGAGTACGAGCAGTACTTC; cdr3_aa: CASSIILAGEYEQYF
j_call: TRBJ1-2; clone_size: .; d_call: .; v_call: TRBV28; cdr3_nt: TGTGCCAGCAGCTCATTCGGACTTTATGGCTACACCTTC; cdr3_aa: CASSSFGLYGYTF
j_call: TRBJ1-1; clone_size: .; d_call: TRBD1; v_call: TRBV7-6; cdr3_nt: TGTGCCAGCAGCTTAGAAGACAGGGGCCGCACTGAAGCTTTCTTT; cdr3_aa: CASSLEDRGRTEAFF
j_call: TRBJ1-1; clone_size: .; d_call: .; v_call: TRBV3-1/TRBV3-2; cdr3_nt: TGTGCCAGCAGCCAATTGGGCCAGATCCTGAACACTGAAGCTTTCTTT; cdr3_aa: CASSQLGQILNTEAFF
j_call: TRBJ2-7; clone_size: few; d_call: TRBD1; v_call: TRBV4-1; cdr3_nt: TGCGCCAGCAGCCTCGAAGCGGGACAGGGTTCTCGGGAGCAGTACTTC; cdr3_aa: CASSLEAGQGSREQYF
j_call: TRBJ1-2; clone_size: few; d_call: .; v_call: TRBV25-1; cdr3_nt: TGTGCCAGCAGTGAATATGGCACCAACTATGGCTACACCTTC; cdr3_aa: CASSEYGTNYGYTF
j_call: TRBJ2-1; clone_size: .; d_call: TRBD2; v_call: TRBV2; cdr3_nt: TGTGCCAGTAAGCGGGAGTCAGGTAATGAGCAGTTCTTC; cdr3_aa: CASKRESGNEQFF
j_call: TRBJ1-4; clone_size: .; d_call: .; v_call: TRBV5-8; cdr3_nt: TGTGCCAGCAGCTCATCGGGACTTGCAACTAATGAAAAACTGTTTTTT; cdr3_aa: CASSSSGLATNEKLFF
j_call: TRBJ1-1; clone_size: .; d_call: TRBD1; v_call: TRBV10-3; cdr3_nt: TGTGCCATCAGTGAGTCGAAGGTGGGACAGGGGAGCACTGAAGCTTTCTTT; cdr3_aa: CAISESKVGQGSTEAFF
j_call: TRBJ2-2; clone_size: .; d_call: TRBD2; v_call: TRBV7-6; cdr3_nt: TGTGCCAGCAGCCCCCGACTAGCGGGGAACACCGGGGAGCTGTTTTTT; cdr3_aa: CASSPRLAGNTGELFF
j_call: TRBJ2-5; clone_size: once; d_call: .; v_call: TRBV24-1; cdr3_nt: TGTGCCACCAGCAGAAGGGGAGGTGAGACCCAGTACTTC; cdr3_aa: CATSRRGGETQYF
j_call: TRBJ2-1; clone_size: once; d_call: .; v_call: TRBV7-9; cdr3_nt: TGTGCCAGCAGCCTCGGACAGAAGTACAATGAGCAGTTCTTC; cdr3_aa: CASSLGQKYNEQFF
j_call: TRBJ2-7; clone_size: .; d_call: .; v_call: TRBV27; cdr3_nt: TGTGCCAGCAGTTCCCCCCCCCTCGGGAGACCCCACGAGCAGTACTTC; cdr3_aa: CASSSPPLGRPHEQYF
j_call: TRBJ2-1; clone_size: .; d_call: TRBD2; v_call: TRBV6-5; cdr3_nt: TGTGCCAGCAGTCCACTCGCGGGAGGTGGGAATGAGCAGTTCTTC; cdr3_aa: CASSPLAGGGNEQFF
j_call: TRBJ1-2; clone_size: .; d_call: .; v_call: TRBV5-4; cdr3_nt: TGTGCCAGCAGCCGGATACAGGAGCGCTATGGCTACACCTTC; cdr3_aa: CASSRIQERYGYTF
j_call: TRBJ1-1; clone_size: .; d_call: .; v_call: TRBV5-6; cdr3_nt: TGTGCCAGCAGCTTGGTACGGGAAAGAAACACTGAAGCTTTCTTT; cdr3_aa: CASSLVRERNTEAFF
j_call: TRBJ2-2; clone_size: .; d_call: .; v_call: TRBV21-1; cdr3_nt: TGTGCCAGCAGCAAAAGTTCGGGACAGGGAGATTCCGGGGAGCTGTTTTTT; cdr3_aa: CASSKSSGQGDSGELFF
j_call: TRBJ1-1; clone_size: .; d_call: .; v_call: TRBV28; cdr3_nt: TGTGCCAGCAGTCTGCAAGGGAGGGTGAACACTGAAGCTTTCTTT; cdr3_aa: CASSLQGRVNTEAFF
j_call: TRBJ1-1; clone_size: .; d_call: .; v_call: TRBV18; cdr3_nt: TGTGCCAGCTCGTCCCGGTTGGACACTGAAGCTTTCTTT; cdr3_aa: CASSSRLDTEAFF
j_call: TRBJ2-1; clone_size: .; d_call: TRBD2; v_call: TRBV11-3; cdr3_nt: TGTGCCAGCAGCTTAGAAAGCGGGGCCTGGAATGAGCAGTTCTTC; cdr3_aa: CASSLESGAWNEQFF
j_call: TRBJ1-1; clone_size: .; d_call: .; v_call: TRBV5-4; cdr3_nt: TGTGCCAGCAGCTTGGAGGGAGGGAGGATGAACACTGAAGCTTTCTTT; cdr3_aa: CASSLEGGRMNTEAFF